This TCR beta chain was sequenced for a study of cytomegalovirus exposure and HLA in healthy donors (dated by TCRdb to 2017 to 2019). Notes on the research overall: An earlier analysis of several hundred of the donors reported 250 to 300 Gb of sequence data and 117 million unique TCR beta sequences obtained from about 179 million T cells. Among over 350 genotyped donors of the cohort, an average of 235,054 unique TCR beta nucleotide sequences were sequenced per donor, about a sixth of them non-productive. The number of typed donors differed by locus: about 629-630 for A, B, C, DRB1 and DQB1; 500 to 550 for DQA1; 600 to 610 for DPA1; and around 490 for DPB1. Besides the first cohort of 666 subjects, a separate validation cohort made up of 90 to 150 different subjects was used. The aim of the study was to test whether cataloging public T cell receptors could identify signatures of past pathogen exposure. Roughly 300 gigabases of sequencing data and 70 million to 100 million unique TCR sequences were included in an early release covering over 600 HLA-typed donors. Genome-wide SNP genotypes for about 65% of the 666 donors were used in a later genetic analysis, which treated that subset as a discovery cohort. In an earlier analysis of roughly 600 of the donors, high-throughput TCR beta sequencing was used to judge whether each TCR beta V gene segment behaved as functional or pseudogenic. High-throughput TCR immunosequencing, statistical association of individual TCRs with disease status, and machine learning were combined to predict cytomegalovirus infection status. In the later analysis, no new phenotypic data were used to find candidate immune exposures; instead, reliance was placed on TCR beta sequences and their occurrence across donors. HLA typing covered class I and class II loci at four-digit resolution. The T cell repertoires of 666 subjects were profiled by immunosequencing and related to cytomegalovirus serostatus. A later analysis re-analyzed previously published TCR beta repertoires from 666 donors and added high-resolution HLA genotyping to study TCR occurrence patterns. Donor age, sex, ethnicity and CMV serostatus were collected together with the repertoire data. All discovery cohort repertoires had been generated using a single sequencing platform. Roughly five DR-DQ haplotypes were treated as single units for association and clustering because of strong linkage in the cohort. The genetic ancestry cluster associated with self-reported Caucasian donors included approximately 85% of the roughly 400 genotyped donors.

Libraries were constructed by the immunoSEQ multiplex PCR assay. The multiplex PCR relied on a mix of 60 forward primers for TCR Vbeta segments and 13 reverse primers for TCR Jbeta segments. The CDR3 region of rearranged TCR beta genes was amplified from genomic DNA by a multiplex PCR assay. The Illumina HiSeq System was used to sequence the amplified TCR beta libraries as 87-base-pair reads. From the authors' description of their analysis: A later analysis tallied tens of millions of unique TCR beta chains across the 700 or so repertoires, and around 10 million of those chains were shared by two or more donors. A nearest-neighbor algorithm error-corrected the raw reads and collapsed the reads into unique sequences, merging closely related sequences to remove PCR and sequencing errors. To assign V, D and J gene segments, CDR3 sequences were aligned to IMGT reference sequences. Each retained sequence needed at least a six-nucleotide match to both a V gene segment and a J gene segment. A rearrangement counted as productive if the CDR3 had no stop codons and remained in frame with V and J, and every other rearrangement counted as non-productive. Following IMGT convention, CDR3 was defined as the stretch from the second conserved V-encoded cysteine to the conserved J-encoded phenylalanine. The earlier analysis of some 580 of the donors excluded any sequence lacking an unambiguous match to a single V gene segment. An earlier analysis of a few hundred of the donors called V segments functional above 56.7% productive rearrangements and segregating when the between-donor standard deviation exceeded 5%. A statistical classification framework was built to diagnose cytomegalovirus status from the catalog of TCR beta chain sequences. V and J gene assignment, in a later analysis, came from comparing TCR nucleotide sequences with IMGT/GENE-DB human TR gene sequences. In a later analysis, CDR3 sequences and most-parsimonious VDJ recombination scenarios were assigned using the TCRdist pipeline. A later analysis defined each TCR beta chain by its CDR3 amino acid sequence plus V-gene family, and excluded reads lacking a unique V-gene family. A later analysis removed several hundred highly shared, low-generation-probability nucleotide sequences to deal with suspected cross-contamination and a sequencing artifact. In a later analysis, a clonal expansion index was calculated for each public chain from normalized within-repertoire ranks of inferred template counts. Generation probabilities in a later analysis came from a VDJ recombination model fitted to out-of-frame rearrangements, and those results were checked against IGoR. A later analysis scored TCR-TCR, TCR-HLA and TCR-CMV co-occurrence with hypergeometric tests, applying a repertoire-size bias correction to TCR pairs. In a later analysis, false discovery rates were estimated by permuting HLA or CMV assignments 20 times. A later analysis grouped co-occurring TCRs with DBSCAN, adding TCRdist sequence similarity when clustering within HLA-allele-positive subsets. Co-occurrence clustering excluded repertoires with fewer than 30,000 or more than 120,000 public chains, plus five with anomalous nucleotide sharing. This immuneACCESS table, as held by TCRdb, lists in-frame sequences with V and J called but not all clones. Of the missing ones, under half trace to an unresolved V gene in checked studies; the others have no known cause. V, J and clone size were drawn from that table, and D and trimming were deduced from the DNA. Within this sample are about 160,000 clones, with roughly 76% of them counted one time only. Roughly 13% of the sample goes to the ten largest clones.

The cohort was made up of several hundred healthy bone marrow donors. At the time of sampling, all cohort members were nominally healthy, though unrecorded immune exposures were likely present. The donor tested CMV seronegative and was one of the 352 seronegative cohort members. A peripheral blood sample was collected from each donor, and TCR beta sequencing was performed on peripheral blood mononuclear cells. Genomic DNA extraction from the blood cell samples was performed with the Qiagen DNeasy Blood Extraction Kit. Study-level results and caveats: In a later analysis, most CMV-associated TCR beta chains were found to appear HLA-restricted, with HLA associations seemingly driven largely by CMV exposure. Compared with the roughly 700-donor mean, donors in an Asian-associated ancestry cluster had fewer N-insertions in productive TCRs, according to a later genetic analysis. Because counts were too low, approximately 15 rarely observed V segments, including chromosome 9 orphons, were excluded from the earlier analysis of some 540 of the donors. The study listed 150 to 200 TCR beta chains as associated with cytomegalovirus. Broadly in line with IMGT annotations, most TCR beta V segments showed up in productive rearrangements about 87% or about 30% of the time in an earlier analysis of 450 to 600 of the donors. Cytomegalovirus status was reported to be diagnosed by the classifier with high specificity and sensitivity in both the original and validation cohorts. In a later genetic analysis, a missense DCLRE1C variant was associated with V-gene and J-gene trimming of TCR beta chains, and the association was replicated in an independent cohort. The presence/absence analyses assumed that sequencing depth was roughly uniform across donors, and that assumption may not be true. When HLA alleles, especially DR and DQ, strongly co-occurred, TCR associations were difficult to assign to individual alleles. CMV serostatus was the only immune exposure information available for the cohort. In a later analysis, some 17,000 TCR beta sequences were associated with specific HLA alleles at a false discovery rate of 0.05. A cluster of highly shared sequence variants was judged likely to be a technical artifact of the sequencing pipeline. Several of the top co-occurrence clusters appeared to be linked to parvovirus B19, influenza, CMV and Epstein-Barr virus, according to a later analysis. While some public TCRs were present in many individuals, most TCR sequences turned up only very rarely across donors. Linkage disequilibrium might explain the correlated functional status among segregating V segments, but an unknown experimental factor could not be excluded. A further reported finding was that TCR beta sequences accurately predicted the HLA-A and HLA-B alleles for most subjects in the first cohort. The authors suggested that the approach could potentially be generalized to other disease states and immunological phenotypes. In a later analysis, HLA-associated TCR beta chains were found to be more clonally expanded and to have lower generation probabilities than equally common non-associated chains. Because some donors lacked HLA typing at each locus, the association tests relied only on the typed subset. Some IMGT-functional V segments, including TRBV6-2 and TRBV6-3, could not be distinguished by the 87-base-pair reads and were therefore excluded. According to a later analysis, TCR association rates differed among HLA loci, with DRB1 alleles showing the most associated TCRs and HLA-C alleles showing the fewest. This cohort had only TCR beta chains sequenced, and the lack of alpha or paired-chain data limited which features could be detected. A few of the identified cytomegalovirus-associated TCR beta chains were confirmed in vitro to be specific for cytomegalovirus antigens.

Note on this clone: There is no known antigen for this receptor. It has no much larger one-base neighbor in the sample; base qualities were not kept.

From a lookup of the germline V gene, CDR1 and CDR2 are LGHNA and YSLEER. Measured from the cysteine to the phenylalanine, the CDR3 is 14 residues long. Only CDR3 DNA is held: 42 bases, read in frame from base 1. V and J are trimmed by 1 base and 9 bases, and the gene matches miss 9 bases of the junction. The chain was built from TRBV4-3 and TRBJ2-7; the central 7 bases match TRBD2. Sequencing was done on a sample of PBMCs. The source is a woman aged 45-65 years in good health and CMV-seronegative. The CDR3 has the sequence CASSQGRGSQGQYF. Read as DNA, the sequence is TGCGCCAGCAGCCAAGGGCGGGGGTCGCAAGGGCAGTACTTC.